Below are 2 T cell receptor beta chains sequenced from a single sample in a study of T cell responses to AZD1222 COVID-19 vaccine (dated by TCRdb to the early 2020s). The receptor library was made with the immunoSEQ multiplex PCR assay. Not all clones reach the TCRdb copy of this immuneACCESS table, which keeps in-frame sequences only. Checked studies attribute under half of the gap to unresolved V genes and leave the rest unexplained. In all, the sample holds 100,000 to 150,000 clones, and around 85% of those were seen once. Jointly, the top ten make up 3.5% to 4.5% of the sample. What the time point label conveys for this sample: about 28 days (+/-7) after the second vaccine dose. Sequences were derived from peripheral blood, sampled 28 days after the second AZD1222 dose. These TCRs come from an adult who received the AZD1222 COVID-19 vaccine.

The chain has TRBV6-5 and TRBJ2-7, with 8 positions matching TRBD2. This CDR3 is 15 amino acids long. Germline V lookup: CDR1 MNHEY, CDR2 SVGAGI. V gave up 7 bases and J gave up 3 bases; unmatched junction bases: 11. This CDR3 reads CASTPRSGGRYEQYF. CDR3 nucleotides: TGTGCCAGCACTCCAAGGAGCGGGGGCCGCTACGAGCAGTACTTC.

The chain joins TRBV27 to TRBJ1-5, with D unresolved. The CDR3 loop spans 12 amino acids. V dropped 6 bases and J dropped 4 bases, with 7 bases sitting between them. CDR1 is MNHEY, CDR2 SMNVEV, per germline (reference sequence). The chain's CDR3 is CASSRPNQPQHF. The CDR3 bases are TGTGCCAGCAGCCGCCCAAATCAGCCCCAGCATTTT.